The 31 T cell receptor beta chains given below trace back to one sample, sequenced in a study of CD8+ T cells in alopecia areata. Reverse transcription of extracted RNA yielded cDNA, which provided the sequencing template. Assay: immunoSEQ multiplex PCR; the TCRdb copy retains only in-frame clones and omits some. The repertoire holds some 220,000 clones, with less than 75% as singletons. Treatment: oral pan-JAK inhibitor, 5-10 mg twice daily. This specimen consisted of CD4+ T cells sorted from blood, obtained at week 4, from a patient treated with tofacitinib. The receptors were gathered from a human donor with alopecia areata.

There are a few counts of this clone. The chain employs TRBV23-1 and TRBJ1-6, with a possible D match to TRBD1 (6 bases). TRBV23-1 is an ORF, with its function uncertain. The V end lost 3 bases, the J end lost 7 bases, and 16 bases lay between the germline ends. The CDR3 has 16 amino acids. This chain's CDR3 is CASSHPDRSGNSPLHF. CDR3 sequence (DNA): TGCGCCAGCAGTCATCCCGACAGGTCAGGAAATTCACCCCTCCACTTT.

V usage is TRBV29-1 and J usage is TRBJ1-2; D unclear. Trimming stripped 2 bases from V and 1 base from J, with 5 bases between. The CDR3 spans 12 residues. Germline V lookup: CDR1 SQVTM, CDR2 ANQGSEA. The CDR3 loop reads CSVERVNYGYTF. The DNA for the CDR3 is TGCAGCGTTGAAAGGGTTAACTATGGCTACACCTTC.

This clone came up a few times. The chain has TRBV10-3 and TRBJ1-1; weak D call: TRBD1 (5 bases). V lost 0 bases and J lost 1, with 9 bases in between. The length of the CDR3 is 15 residues. Germline V lookup: CDR1 ENHRY, CDR2 SYGVKD. Here the CDR3 DNA reads TGTGCCATCAGTGAGTCGTGGGGGGAGAACACTGAAGCTTTCTTT. Translating it yields CAISESWGENTEAFF.

This chain links TRBV5-1 with TRBJ2-2; D gene uncertain. V lost 4 bases and J 1 base, leaving 8 bases between the germline ends. The CDR3 has 14 residues. Germline CDR1 and CDR2: SGHRS and YFSETQ. The chain's CDR3 is CASSQAGNTGELFF. Here the CDR3 DNA reads TGCGCCAGCAGCCAGGCCGGGAACACCGGGGAGCTGTTTTTT.

The sample holds many counts of this clone. CDR3 amino acids: CASSLVRQINSPLHF. The CDR3 DNA sequence: TGTGCCAGCAGCTTAGTGCGGCAGATTAATTCACCCCTCCACTTT. The chain uses TRBV7-2 and TRBJ1-6; no definite D call. V shed 1 base and J shed 6 bases, with 10 bases lying between them. The CDR3 runs to 15 residues. Germline-derived CDR1 and CDR2 are SGHTA and FQGNSA.

This clone was seen a single time. V usage is TRBV29-1 and J usage is TRBJ2-5, with D unclear. V was pared by 7 bases and J by 3 bases, with 6 bases between. Germline lookup yields CDR1 SQVTM and CDR2 ANQGSEA. The length of the CDR3 is 10 residues. The CDR3 coding sequence is TGCAGCGGGCACAAAGAGACCCAGTACTTC. Residues: CSGHKETQYF.

This clone was seen just once. This sequence joins TRBV9 and TRBJ2-1; TRBD2 aligns across 8 bases. CDR1 is SGDLS and CDR2 is YYNGEE in the germline V gene. This CDR3 has 15 residues. J gave up 10 bases and V 4 bases, and 13 bases lay outside the gene matches. The CDR3 DNA reads as TGTGCCAGCAGCCAAGGGAGGCGGGGGGCCCACGAGCAGTTCTTC. Protein product: CASSQGRRGAHEQFF.

The chain uses TRBV10-3 and TRBJ2-1; 9 nucleotides match TRBD1. There are 15 residues in the CDR3. V shed 10 bases and J 5 bases; nucleotides not matched to a gene: 12. CDR1 is ENHRY and CDR2 is SYGVKD in the germline V gene. The CDR3 region is CATISGTGIHNEQFF. CDR3 in DNA: TGTGCCACCATTTCCGGGACAGGGATCCACAATGAGCAGTTCTTC.

The rearrangement links TRBV15 to TRBJ2-2, with D unresolved. The ends were cut back, 0 bases at V and 8 bases at J, with 1 base in the middle. The CDR3 consists of 11 residues. CDR1 is LNHNV and CDR2 is YYDKDF in the germline V gene (reference sequence). The chain's CDR3 is CATSREGELFF. The CDR3 bases are TGTGCCACCAGCAGAGAAGGGGAGCTGTTTTTT.

The rearrangement links TRBV30 to TRBJ1-1; D ambiguous. The germline gives CDR1 GTSNPN, CDR2 SVGIG (reference sequence). V shed 2 bases and J shed 2 bases, with 6 bases lying between them. The CDR3 runs to 12 residues. DNA of the CDR3: TGTGCCTGGAGTTGGGGAAACACTGAAGCTTTCTTT. Its protein product is CAWSWGNTEAFF.

V and J are TRBV29-1 and TRBJ2-5; D might be TRBD2 (5 bases). The germline V gene encodes CDR1 SQVTM and CDR2 ANQGSEA. Trimming stripped 3 bases from V and 4 bases from J, with 27 bases between. CDR3 length equals 18 residues. CDR3 nucleotides: TGCAGCGTTGATGATGAACGGCTCCGGACGCTAGCTGGAGAGACCCAGTACTTC. It yields the protein CSVDDERLRTLAGETQYF.

This clone showed up many times. V usage is TRBV7-2 and J usage is TRBJ1-4; no definite D call. The CDR3 totals 13 residues. In germline, CDR1 is SGHTA, CDR2 FQGNSA. Trimming took 3 bases from V and 4 from J, leaving 6 bases between them. The CDR3 DNA reads as TGTGCCAGCAGCTTCAGCCTTAATGAAAAACTGTTTTTT. It yields the protein CASSFSLNEKLFF.

In this sample, this clone turned up a few times. The gene calls are TRBV2 and TRBJ2-5, with a possible D match to TRBD2 (6 bases). This CDR3 comprises 15 residues. Per the germline V gene, CDR1 is SNHLY and CDR2 is FYNNEI. Trimming pared 6 bases from V and 1 base from J, leaving 15 bases between. The CDR3 region has the DNA TGTGCCAGCAGGGGGGGTGGCCAAACCCAAGAGACCCAGTACTTC. Translated, it gives CASRGGGQTQETQYF.

This clone came up once. The chain couples TRBV29-1 to TRBJ2-5; possibly TRBD1 or TRBD2 for D (5 bases each). This CDR3 region has 13 residues. Deletions cut 7 bases from V and 5 bases from J, with 17 bases between. Germline assignment: CDR1 SQVTM and CDR2 ANQGSEA. The CDR3 spells CSALDRGVETQYF. The CDR3 DNA follows: TGCAGCGCCCTGGACCGGGGCGTGGAGACCCAGTACTTC.

The V call is TRBV30, the J call TRBJ2-3; D may be TRBD1 or TRBD2 (5 bases each). CDR1 is GTSNPN, CDR2 SVGIG, per germline (reference sequence). Trimming removed 3 bases from V and 6 bases from J, with 19 bases in between. The CDR3 consists of 15 residues. The CDR3 protein is CAWSRSGTSADTQYF. DNA for the CDR3: TGTGCCTGGAGCAGATCCGGGACGTCCGCCGATACGCAGTATTTT.

The rearrangement joins TRBV30 to TRBJ2-6; TRBD1 might be the D (5 bases). The germline V and J ends were trimmed by 0 bases and 0 bases, with 6 bases remaining between them. Germline CDR1 and CDR2: GTSNPN and SVGIG (reference sequence). The CDR3 consists of 15 residues. Here the CDR3 DNA reads TGTGCCTGGAGTGTACAGGCCTCTGGGGCCAACGTCCTGACTTTC. It codes for CAWSVQASGANVLTF.

V and J are TRBV5-4 and TRBJ1-1; no clear D gene. V lost 5 bases, J lost 2 bases, and 4 bases lay in between. The CDR3 totals 11 residues. Germline assignment: CDR1 SGHNT and CDR2 YYREEE (reference sequence). The CDR3 region has the DNA TGTGCCAGCAGAAGTAACACTGAAGCTTTCTTT. Protein sequence: CASRSNTEAFF.

The chain is built from TRBV30 and TRBJ2-7; no clear D gene. Germline assignment: CDR1 GTSNPN and CDR2 SVGIG (reference sequence). There are 12 residues in the CDR3. V was clipped by 0 bases and J by 5 bases, with 8 bases between them. The CDR3 sequence is CAWSVNSNEQYF. The CDR3 nucleotides are TGTGCCTGGAGTGTAAACAGTAACGAGCAGTACTTC.

This clone has ten or more counts. J is TRBJ2-1 and V is TRBV7-2; D tentatively fits TRBD1 or TRBD2 (5 bases each). The CDR3 runs 14 residues. Per the germline V gene, CDR1 is SGHTA and CDR2 is FQGNSA. V was clipped by 5 bases and J by 9 bases, with 17 bases between them. The CDR3 region has the DNA TGTGCCAGCAGCGTTAGCCGTACCGGGACTGAGCAGTTCTTC. This encodes CASSVSRTGTEQFF.

In this sample, this clone turned up once. V is TRBV29-1 and J is TRBJ1-2; D not certain. CDR3 length: 14 amino acids. V lost 2 bases and J lost 0, with 10 bases in between. Germline CDR1 and CDR2: SQVTM and ANQGSEA. CDR3 sequence: CSVERGNPNYGYTF. CDR3 DNA: TGCAGCGTTGAACGAGGAAACCCTAACTATGGCTACACCTTC.

V usage is TRBV7-9 and J usage is TRBJ2-2; D unclear. This CDR3 is built from 13 residues. Trimming took 7 bases from V and 0 from J, leaving 6 bases between them. Germline V CDR1 and CDR2: SEHNR, FQNEAQ (reference sequence). The CDR3 is CASKGSNTGELFF. In DNA, the CDR3 is TGTGCCAGCAAGGGCTCGAACACCGGGGAGCTGTTTTTT.

Comments on this clone: This same CDR3 is encoded by further DNA sequences in the sample. V usage is TRBV10-3 and J usage is TRBJ2-3; possibly TRBD2 for D (5 bases). Trimming shortened V by 0 bases and J by 3 bases, and 7 bases separated the two germline ends. The CDR3 length is 14 residues. Germline-derived CDR1 and CDR2 are ENHRY and SYGVKD. The CDR3 loop is CAISESTGTDTQYF. Written as DNA, the CDR3 is TGTGCCATCAGTGAGTCGACGGGGACAGATACGCAGTATTTT.

J is TRBJ2-1 and V is TRBV15; D may be TRBD2 (5 bases). This CDR3 comprises 16 residues. Germline-derived CDR1 and CDR2 are LNHNV and YYDKDF (reference sequence). V shed 0 bases and J shed 7 bases, with 16 bases lying between them. The CDR3 nucleotides read TGTGCCACCAGCAGAGAGGCTGATCGACTACCAAATGAGCAGTTCTTC. This encodes CATSREADRLPNEQFF.

The table lists this clone with a few counts. The chain has TRBV19 and TRBJ2-2; 9 bases match TRBD2. The CDR3 loop spans 15 amino acids. From germline, CDR1 is LNHDA and CDR2 SQIVND (reference sequence). J lost 8 bases, V lost 3 bases, and 7 bases had no gene match. The DNA of the CDR3 is TGTGCCAGTAGTATTGGGCTAGCGGGGACAGGGGAGCTGTTTTTT. This translates into CASSIGLAGTGELFF.

Written as DNA, the CDR3 is TGCAGCGTTGAGATGGCGGGGGGGTTGAGGGAGCAGTACTTC. Protein product: CSVEMAGGLREQYF. J is TRBJ2-7 and V is TRBV29-1; 9 nucleotides line up with TRBD2. Germline loops: CDR1 SQVTM, CDR2 ANQGSEA. The V gene end was trimmed by 3 bases and the J gene end by 7 bases; junction bases not matched to a gene: 10. This CDR3 has 14 amino acids.

The chain recombines TRBV29-1 with TRBJ1-1; perhaps TRBD1 as D (5 bases). The V and J ends lost 6 bases and 2 bases respectively, with 16 bases between them. From germline, CDR1 is SQVTM and CDR2 ANQGSEA. CDR3 size: 14 residues. The CDR3 is CSVAPLRGNTEAFF. In nucleotides, the CDR3 is TGCAGCGTAGCCCCCTTGAGGGGAAACACTGAAGCTTTCTTT.

The chain carries TRBV7-2 and TRBJ2-3; TRBD2 is a possible D gene (6 bases). Germline V CDR1 and CDR2: SGHTA, FQGNSA. Trimming took off 1 base at V and 1 base at J, with 9 bases between the two ends. CDR3 length: 15 residues. The CDR3 loop reads CASSLEASGTDTQYF. CDR3 coding DNA: TGTGCCAGCAGCTTAGAGGCTAGCGGCACAGATACGCAGTATTTT.

This clone was observed a few times. The chain recombines TRBV5-1 with TRBJ2-1, with unresolved D. The CDR3 covers 15 residues. V was shortened by 2 bases and J by 5 bases, with 14 bases between the two germline ends. From germline, CDR1 is SGHRS and CDR2 YFSETQ. This CDR3 reads CASSLEPRRDNEQFF. The CDR3 bases are TGCGCCAGCAGCTTAGAACCCCGAAGGGACAATGAGCAGTTCTTC.

The chain links TRBV18 to TRBJ1-6, with D perhaps matching TRBD1 (5 bases). Germline V gene lookup returns CDR1 KGHSH and CDR2 LQKENI. The length of the CDR3 is 15 residues. V lost 0 bases, J lost 7 bases, and 10 bases lay in between. The CDR3 spells CASSPPGPNNSPLHF. The CDR3 DNA reads TGTGCCAGCTCACCACCGGGACCGAACAATTCACCCCTCCACTTT.

The chain is built from TRBV7-6 and TRBJ2-4; 9 bases align to TRBD1. The CDR3 is made up of 16 amino acids. The junction had 5 bases not matched to a gene; V was cut back by 3 bases and J by 2 bases. Germline assignment: CDR1 SGHVS and CDR2 FNYEAQ. The CDR3 loop reads CASSFGTGRTKNIQYF. CDR3 DNA sequence: TGTGCCAGCAGCTTCGGGACAGGGAGAACCAAAAACATTCAGTACTTC.

This sequence joins TRBV27 and TRBJ1-2; D gene ambiguous. The germline V and J ends were trimmed by 2 bases and 5 bases, with 9 bases remaining between them. The CDR3 has 13 residues. CDR1 is MNHEY, CDR2 SMNVEV, per germline (reference sequence). CDR3 nucleotide sequence: TGTGCCAGCAGTTTAAATAGTCAGTATGGCTACACCTTC. Residues: CASSLNSQYGYTF.